This TCR beta chain was retrieved from a study of blood T cells in healthy people across ages. The CDR3 runs to 15 residues. Germline CDR1 and CDR2: KGHSH and LQKENI. Losses at the gene ends were 4 bases for V and 3 bases for J; bases not matched to a gene: 6. Samples each had at least 6 micrograms of total RNA extracted. Sample-barcoded 5' priming and a J-beta primer mix drove a second PCR of about 6 to 12 cycles. Every cDNA molecule bore a tag from a template-switch adaptor containing 12 random nucleotides. TCRdb re-analysed the 5' RACE reads in MiXCR, keeping a single row per CDR3 protein. The profile shows hundreds of thousands of distinct CDR3 sequences, around two thirds of them singletons.

The receptor's source is a young man in good health. The chain employs TRBV18 and TRBJ2-7; 10 bases align to TRBD1. The sequenced sample was blood. CDR3 region: CASSQDDRGLYEQYF. Written as DNA, the CDR3 is TGTGCCAGCTCACAAGACGACAGGGGGCTCTACGAGCAGTACTTC.